This TCR beta chain was observed in a study of regulatory T cells in long-lasting Graves disease. Study-level results: Graves' patients with persistent disease showed TCR diversity lower than patients newly diagnosed.

With iRepertoire HTBI primers and Arm-PCR of CDR3 regions, TCR beta libraries were built. TCRdb analysed the multiplex PCR reads with MiXCR anew, one entry per CDR3 protein. The table has some 460,000 distinct CDR3 sequences, under 20% seen once; the top ten hold 10% to 15%. Time point here: newly diagnosed GD, antithyroid drugs for less than 3 months. PBMCs provided the RNA from which the TCR library was made. As to this clonotype: Its antigen is unidentified. A much larger clone sits a single nucleotide away, making a read error possible.

Germline V gene lookup returns CDR1 LNHDA and CDR2 SQIVND (reference sequence). The CDR3 consists of 16 residues. These same data were also listed under a study on T cells in Graves' hyperthyroidism and ophthalmopathy. This second study says: A set of HTBI primers served as the primers for a first-round RT-PCR of the TCR CDR3.

Here the sequenced sample was peripheral blood mononuclear cells (PBMCs), taken at new diagnosis, from a patient treated with antithyroid drugs. The rearrangement joins TRBV19 to TRBJ2-2, with unresolved D. The TCR sequence derives from a man aged 40-49 years with Graves disease. The CDR3 sequence: CASSRAVWSNTEELFF. The CDR3 nucleotides are TGTGCCAGTAGTAGGGCAGTTTGGTCGAACACCGAGGAGCTGTTTTTT.